Following are 15 T cell receptor beta chains from one sample sequenced in a study of cytomegalovirus exposure and HLA in healthy donors. In the PCR, 60 Vbeta and 13 Jbeta primers were used. TCRdb's copy holds only in-frame clones and misses some; the assay was immunoSEQ multiplex PCR. The sample spans 55,000 to 75,000 clones; the ten largest clones claim roughly 4%. The specimen sequenced was PBMCs. All receptors derive from a male donor in good health and CMV-seronegative.

This chain joins TRBV4-3 and TRBJ2-7; 10 positions match TRBD1. This CDR3 is 15 amino acids long. J gave up 3 bases and V 2 bases, and 4 bases lay outside the gene matches. The V gene's germline CDR1 is LGHNA and CDR2 YSLEER. CDR3 residues: CASSQRTGGDYEQYF. CDR3 in DNA: TGCGCCAGCAGCCAAAGGACAGGGGGAGACTACGAGCAGTACTTC.

The chain combines TRBV9 with TRBJ2-1; D possibly corresponds to TRBD1 (5 bases). This CDR3 region has 14 residues. Looked up from germline, CDR1 is SGDLS and CDR2 is YYNGEE. V was pared by 3 bases and J by 10 bases, with 17 bases between. The CDR3 loop reads CASSERREKGEQFF. As DNA, the CDR3 is TGTGCCAGCAGCGAAAGACGTGAAAAGGGGGAGCAGTTCTTC.

V gene TRBV5-1 combines with J gene TRBJ1-1, with TRBD1 matching 7 bases. The CDR3 consists of 15 residues. The junction had 6 bases not matched to a gene; V was cut back by 4 bases and J by 0 bases. Germline loops: CDR1 SGHRS, CDR2 YFSETQ. The CDR3 loop is CASSPQQGMNTEAFF. For the CDR3, the DNA is TGCGCCAGCAGCCCCCAACAGGGGATGAACACTGAAGCTTTCTTT.

The V call is TRBV2, the J call TRBJ2-5; TRBD2 is a possible D gene (6 bases). V was cut by 6 bases and J by 2 bases, with 10 bases left in between. CDR3 length: 13 amino acids. The germline V gene has CDR1 SNHLY and CDR2 FYNNEI. The CDR3, as DNA: TGTGCCAGCAGACGTAGCGGTCAAGAGACCCAGTACTTC. Translation: CASRRSGQETQYF. Looking up the rest from reference TRBV2 and TRBJ2-5 gives the full variable domain: EPEVTQTPSHQVTQMGQEVILRCVPISNHLYFYWYRQILGQKVEFLVSFYNNEISEKSEIFDDQFSVERPDGSNFTLKIRSTKLEDSAMYFCASRRSGQETQYFGPGTRLLVL.

As regards this clone: At one boundary the junction diverges from the germline segment, which might be a read error. The V and J genes are TRBV27 and TRBJ1-1; D call uncertain. This CDR3 spans 17 amino acids. Germline lookup yields CDR1 MNHEY and CDR2 SMNVEV (reference sequence). CDR3 DNA: TGTGCCAGCAGTAGGATGGAGCTCTCCCTTCCGAACACTGAAGATTTCTTT. Protein product: CASSRMELSLPNTEDFF.

The CDR3 protein is CASSPGQGKETQYF. In nucleotides, the CDR3 is TGTGCCAGCAGCCCGGGACAGGGTAAAGAGACCCAGTACTTC. The chain has TRBV4-2 and TRBJ2-5, with 9 bases identical to TRBD1. CDR3 length: 14 amino acids. The J segment lost 3 bases and the V segment lost 4 bases, leaving 3 bases of the junction unmatched. In germline, CDR1 is LGHNA, CDR2 YNFKEQ.

The chain couples TRBV6-4 to TRBJ1-2; D not resolved. The CDR3 covers 15 residues. From germline, CDR1 is MRHNA and CDR2 SNTAGT. Trimming took 1 base from V and 3 from J, leaving 12 bases between them. CDR3 bases: TGTGCCAGCAGTGACTGGACTCGTTCAGACTATGGCTACACCTTC. It codes for CASSDWTRSDYGYTF.

This chain joins TRBV4-1 and TRBJ1-5, with 10 bases that match TRBD1. Losses at the gene ends were 2 bases for V and 7 bases for J; bases not matched to a gene: 11. The CDR3 extends over 17 amino acids. Germline CDR1 reads MGHRA; CDR2 reads YSYEKL. The CDR3 DNA is TGCGCCAGCAGCCAATTTGGGGGACAGGGGAGTGTCCAGCCCCAGCATTTT. It specifies CASSQFGGQGSVQPQHF.

The V gene is TRBV4-3, the J gene TRBJ1-1, with TRBD1 identical over 8 bases. After removal of 0 bases from V and 4 bases from J, the junction contained 4 bases not matched to a gene. The germline gives CDR1 LGHNA, CDR2 YSLEER. The CDR3 is made up of 15 amino acids. CDR3 bases: TGCGCCAGCAGCCAAGACAGGGGGCCGGCCACTGAAGCTTTCTTT. Its protein product is CASSQDRGPATEAFF.

The CDR3 DNA follows: TGTGCCAGCAGCTTGGGGTCTAGCGGGGGGCTCAATGAGCAGTTCTTC. Amino acid sequence: CASSLGSSGGLNEQFF. The V call is TRBV5-4, the J call TRBJ2-1; TRBD2 matches 11 bases. The CDR3 has 16 residues. From germline, CDR1 is SGHNT and CDR2 YYREEE (reference sequence). V was clipped by 0 bases and J by 6 bases; unmatched bases: 5.

In regard to this clone: A junction end diverges from the germline sequence, so it may reflect a read error. The V and J genes are TRBV30 and TRBJ1-5, with a tentative D call TRBD1 (5 bases). The CDR3 loop spans 14 amino acids. Looked up from germline, CDR1 is GTSNPN and CDR2 is SVGIG (reference sequence). CDR3 region: CAWSVEQGNQPQHF. The CDR3 DNA sequence: TGCGCCTGGAGTGTTGAACAGGGCAATCAGCCCCAGCATTTT.

The rearrangement links TRBV7-2 to TRBJ1-1; tentative D call: TRBD1 (5 bases). The CDR3 loop spans 17 amino acids. Trimming took off 0 bases at V and 3 bases at J, with 17 bases between the two ends. The germline V gene encodes CDR1 SGHTA and CDR2 FQGNSA. The CDR3 loop reads CASSLALLRQGHTEAFF. As DNA, the CDR3 is TGTGCCAGCAGCTTAGCGCTTCTTCGGCAGGGTCACACTGAAGCTTTCTTT. Combining the CDR3 with reference TRBV7-2 and TRBJ1-1 gives the whole variable domain GAGVSQSPSNKVTEKGKDVELRCDPISGHTALYWYRQSLGQGLEFLIYFQGNSAPDKSGLPSDRFSAERTGGSVSTLTIQRTQQEDSAVYLCASSLALLRQGHTEAFFGQGTRLTVV.

V gene TRBV28 combines with J gene TRBJ1-3; 8 bases align to TRBD1. Germline-derived CDR1 and CDR2 are MDHEN and SYDVKM. The V and J ends lost 4 bases and 2 bases, in that order; junction bases with no gene match: 1. The CDR3 extends over 14 amino acids. The CDR3 DNA reads as TGTGCCAGCAGTTCGACAGGGGCTGGAAACACCATATATTTT. Amino acids: CASSSTGAGNTIYF.

This rearrangement joins TRBV28 to TRBJ1-4; D not certain. Germline CDR1 and CDR2: MDHEN and SYDVKM. This CDR3 region has 13 residues. Trimming left V 7 bases short and J 6 bases short, with 12 bases between. CDR3: CASTTYRDEKLFF. The CDR3 region has the DNA TGTGCCAGCACTACTTACAGAGATGAAAAACTGTTTTTT.

The chain couples TRBV9 to TRBJ2-1, with TRBD2 matching 7 bases. V lost 0 bases to trimming and J lost 4 bases; unmatched junction nucleotides: 10. This CDR3 is built from 17 residues. Germline values: CDR1 SGDLS, CDR2 YYNGEE. The CDR3: CASSVAGSGIGYNEQFF. The CDR3 DNA is TGTGCCAGCAGCGTAGCTGGGAGCGGGATCGGATACAATGAGCAGTTCTTC.